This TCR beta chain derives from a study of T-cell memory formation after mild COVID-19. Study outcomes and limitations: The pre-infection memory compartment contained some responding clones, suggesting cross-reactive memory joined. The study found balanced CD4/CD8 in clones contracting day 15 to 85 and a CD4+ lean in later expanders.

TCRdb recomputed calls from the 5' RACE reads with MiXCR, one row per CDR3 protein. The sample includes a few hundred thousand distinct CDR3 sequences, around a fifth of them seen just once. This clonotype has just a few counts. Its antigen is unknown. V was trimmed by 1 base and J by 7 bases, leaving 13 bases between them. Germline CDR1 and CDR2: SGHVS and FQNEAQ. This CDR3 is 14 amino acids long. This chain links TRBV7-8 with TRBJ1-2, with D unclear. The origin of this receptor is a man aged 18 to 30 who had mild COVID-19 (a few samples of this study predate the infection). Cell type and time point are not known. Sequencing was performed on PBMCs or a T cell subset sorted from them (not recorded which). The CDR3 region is CASSLVIGEVGYTF. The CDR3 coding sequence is TGTGCCAGCAGCTTAGTGATCGGGGAAGTTGGCTACACCTTC.